The T cell receptor (beta chain) described here comes from a study of somatic mutations in cytotoxic T cells in rheumatoid arthritis. Across the study: Before any treatment began, around 30 ml EDTA peripheral blood was collected from patients right after diagnosis. Study results and limitations: About an eighth of the roughly 60 patients had a largest CD8+ clone above 20% of CD8+ cells. CD8+ T-cell clonality showed no significant difference between rheumatoid arthritis patients and age-matched healthy controls.

Method: immunoSEQ multiplex PCR; TCRdb's copy keeps in-frame clones and lacks some. Counted here are around 12,000 clones, around three quarters occurring once; the ten biggest clones make up 30% to 40%. Remarks on this clone: Its matching antigen is unknown.

Germline lookup yields CDR1 LGHNA and CDR2 YSLEER. Trimming removed 2 bases at V and 2 bases at J, with 13 bases between. The length of the CDR3 is 17 residues. V and J are TRBV4-3 and TRBJ2-6; a weak D match, TRBD1 (5 bases). The origin of this receptor is an adult with rheumatoid arthritis. Sequenced input: CD8+ T cells sorted from blood. The CDR3 bases are TGCGCCAGCAGCCAAAGGACCTCAGGGCCTGGGGCCAACGTCCTGACTTTC. Its protein is CASSQRTSGPGANVLTF.